The T cell receptor (beta chain) described here comes from a study of blood T cell repertoires in COVID-19. Study in general: Samples of COVID-19 (acute and convalescent) were obtained from the United States, Italy and Spain. The cDNA or gDNA used as material had been derived from T cells, B-cell-depleted T cells, or PBMCs.

Cohort allocation depended upon clinical history that participants reported. This CDR3 contains 15 residues. The V and J ends lost 3 bases and 0 bases respectively, with 14 bases between them. The germline V gene has CDR1 GTSNPN and CDR2 SVGIG (reference sequence). As originally analysed: Using reference gene primer amplification, nucleated cell counts were estimated. Using immunoSEQ multiplex PCR, the repertoire was profiled, and TCRdb retains in-frame clones only, with some absent. V, J and clone size are those of that table, while D and trimming were read from the DNA. The sample lists a few hundred thousand clones, roughly 90% occurring once. A few counts support this clone.

This TCR came from a man aged 18 to 29 with acute COVID-19. This chain connects TRBV30 to TRBJ1-1; possibly TRBD1 for D (6 bases). The sequenced sample consisted of PBMCs or T cells enriched from blood (not recorded which). CDR3 sequence reads: CAWSERTALNTEAFF. CDR3 DNA: TGTGCCTGGAGCGAAAGGACAGCCTTGAACACTGAAGCTTTCTTT.